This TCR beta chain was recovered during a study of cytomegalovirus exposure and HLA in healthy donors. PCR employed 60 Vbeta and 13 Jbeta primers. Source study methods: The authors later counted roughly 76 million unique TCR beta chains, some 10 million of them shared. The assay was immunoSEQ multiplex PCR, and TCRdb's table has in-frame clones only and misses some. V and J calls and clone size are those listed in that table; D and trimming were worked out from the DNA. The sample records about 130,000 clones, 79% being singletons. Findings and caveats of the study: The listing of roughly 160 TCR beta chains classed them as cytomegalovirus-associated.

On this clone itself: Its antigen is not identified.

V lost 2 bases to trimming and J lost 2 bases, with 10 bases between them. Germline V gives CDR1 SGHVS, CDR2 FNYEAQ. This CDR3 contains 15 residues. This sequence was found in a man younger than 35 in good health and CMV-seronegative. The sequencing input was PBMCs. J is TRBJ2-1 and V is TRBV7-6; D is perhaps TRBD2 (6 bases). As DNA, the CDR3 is TGTGCCAGCAGCTTACCGGGAGACACCTACAATGAGCAGTTCTTC. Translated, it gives CASSLPGDTYNEQFF.